These 29 T cell receptor beta chains were all obtained from the same sample, sequenced in a study of shared clonotypes between healthy human individuals. Clones were read by immunoSEQ multiplex PCR, and TCRdb kept only the in-frame ones, dropping some. The table includes 2 million or so clones, about 95% detected once. Naive CD8 cells lacked CD45RO, underwent positive selection for CCR7 and left out terminally differentiated effector memory CD45RA+ cells. The sequencing input was naive CD8+ T cells sorted from blood. Receptors were obtained from a man younger than 35 in good health.

In its sample, this clone was seen once. V and J are TRBV7-8 and TRBJ2-7; D may correspond to TRBD1 or TRBD2 (5 bases each). The V end was cut by 10 bases, the J end by 6 bases, with 13 bases between. CDR1 and CDR2 from the germline V gene are SGHVS and FQNEAQ. This CDR3 is 11 amino acids long. The CDR3 bases are TGTGCCACCGACGGTGGGGGCGAGCAGTACTTC. As protein: CATDGGGEQYF.

This chain connects TRBV18 to TRBJ2-3; D is perhaps TRBD2 (5 bases). The CDR3 is made up of 15 amino acids. The germline V gene encodes CDR1 KGHSH and CDR2 LQKENI. Trimming shortened V by 6 bases and J by 3 bases, and 16 bases separated the two germline ends. The CDR3 loop is CASSLGGSSTDTQYF. The CDR3 coding sequence is TGTGCCAGCTCTCTTGGCGGGTCCTCGACAGATACGCAGTATTTT.

This chain uses TRBV7-9 with TRBJ1-2; D not resolved. Germline V gene sequence: CDR1 SEHNR, CDR2 FQNEAQ (reference sequence). Trimming pared 11 bases from V and 0 bases from J, leaving 13 bases between. The CDR3 loop spans 13 amino acids. CDR3 in amino acids: CACEMNTNYGYTF. The CDR3 nucleotides read TGTGCCTGTGAAATGAACACTAACTATGGCTACACCTTC.

The chain employs TRBV6-5 and TRBJ2-5; 7 bases are a match to TRBD1. This CDR3 region has 14 residues. Germline CDR1 is MNHEY and CDR2 is SVGAGI. Trimming at V came to 6 bases and at J to 1 base, leaving 5 bases not matched to a gene. The CDR3 nucleotides are TGTGCCAGCAGGAAACAGGGGAGCCAAGAGACCCAGTACTTC. Amino acid sequence: CASRKQGSQETQYF.

This clone was seen once. The chain employs TRBV19 and TRBJ2-7; TRBD1 aligns across 7 bases. The CDR3 spans 15 residues. V lost 3 bases to trimming and J lost 2 bases; unmatched junction nucleotides: 7. Germline CDR1 is LNHDA and CDR2 is SQIVND (reference sequence). The CDR3 sequence: CASSMGTDGTYEQYF. The CDR3 coding sequence is TGTGCCAGTAGTATGGGGACAGATGGAACCTACGAGCAGTACTTC.

The V gene is TRBV27, the J gene TRBJ1-1; 7 bases match TRBD1. The CDR3 loop spans 16 amino acids. Trimming cost V 6 bases and J 0 bases; bases outside gene matches: 10. Germline V gene data show CDR1 as MNHEY and CDR2 as SMNVEV (reference sequence). The CDR3 bases are TGTGCCAGCAGCCGACTGGGACAGATCATGAACACTGAAGCTTTCTTT. This codes for CASSRLGQIMNTEAFF.

The rearrangement links TRBV4-1 to TRBJ2-2; D not resolved. The CDR3 loop spans 15 amino acids. The V and J ends lost 3 bases and 2 bases respectively, with 10 bases between them. The germline V gene has CDR1 MGHRA and CDR2 YSYEKL. CDR3 residues: CASSHLAENTGELFF. The CDR3 DNA sequence: TGCGCCAGCAGCCACCTCGCGGAAAACACCGGGGAGCTGTTTTTT.

The CDR3 bases are TGTGCCAGCAGCTTGTCCCACGCGTGGTATGAGCAGTACTTC. It yields the protein CASSLSHAWYEQYF. The chain couples TRBV11-2 to TRBJ2-7, with unresolved D. Germline V CDR1 and CDR2: SGHAT, FQNNGV. V lost 3 bases and J 7 bases, leaving 16 bases between the germline ends. CDR3 length equals 14 residues.

The sample holds a few counts of this clone. The chain links TRBV10-1 to TRBJ1-6; D not certain. The CDR3 contains 13 residues. The V gene's germline CDR1 is WNHNN and CDR2 SYGVQD (reference sequence). V was shortened by 4 bases and J by 10 bases, with 11 bases between the two germline ends. The CDR3 DNA is TGCGCCAGCAGTGGAGAACTCGGGTCACCCCTCCACTTT. Translated: CASSGELGSPLHF.

The chain combines TRBV5-6 with TRBJ2-7; 8 positions agree with TRBD2. After removal of 4 bases from V and 0 bases from J, the junction contained 6 bases not matched to a gene. The CDR3 extends over 15 amino acids. The V gene's germline CDR1 is SGHDT and CDR2 YYEEEE. The CDR3 is CASSPTAGDSYEQYF. The CDR3 bases are TGTGCCAGCAGCCCGACAGCGGGGGACTCCTACGAGCAGTACTTC. The full variable domain, with the rest looked up from reference TRBV5-6 and TRBJ2-7, is DAGVTQSPTHLIKTRGQQVTLRCSPKSGHDTVSWYQQALGQGPQFIFQYYEEEERQRGNFPDRFSGHQFPNYSSELNVNALLLGDSALYLCASSPTAGDSYEQYFGPGTRLTVT.

V and J are TRBV6-6 and TRBJ1-5; no definite D call. CDR1 is MNHNY and CDR2 is SVGAGI in the germline V gene (reference sequence). This CDR3 has 9 amino acids. V shed 8 bases and J shed 6 bases, with 2 bases lying between them. CDR3 region: CASGQPQHF. The CDR3 DNA sequence: TGTGCCAGCGGTCAGCCCCAGCATTTT.

This chain connects TRBV19 to TRBJ2-7, with D possibly being TRBD1 (6 bases). Trimming took 4 bases from V and 3 from J, leaving 13 bases between them. CDR1 and CDR2 from the germline V gene are LNHDA and SQIVND (reference sequence). The CDR3 is 14 amino acids. CDR3 sequence (DNA): TGTGCCAGTAGTACCTCGGACAGCTACTACGAGCAGTACTTC. Protein: CASSTSDSYYEQYF.

This clone was detected once. This chain links TRBV4-1 with TRBJ1-2; D might be TRBD1 (5 bases). V was pared by 1 base and J by 0 bases, with 12 bases between. The CDR3 spans 16 residues. Germline values: CDR1 MGHRA, CDR2 YSYEKL. CDR3 sequence (DNA): TGCGCCAGCAGCCAAGGTGGGGGTCAAGCTAACTATGGCTACACCTTC. It is translated as CASSQGGGQANYGYTF.

The chain uses TRBV28 and TRBJ1-5; D perhaps matches TRBD1 (5 bases). This CDR3 has 16 residues. The V and J ends lost 8 bases and 5 bases respectively, with 22 bases between them. Germline-derived CDR1 and CDR2 are MDHEN and SYDVKM. Here the CDR3 DNA reads TGTGCCAGCTCCCCCCCTGAGTGGGGGTACTATCAGCCCCAGCATTTT. Translated, it gives CASSPPEWGYYQPQHF.

V usage is TRBV10-3 and J usage is TRBJ2-3; maybe TRBD2 (7 bases). The germline V and J ends were trimmed by 2 bases and 6 bases, with 24 bases remaining between them. This CDR3 spans 18 amino acids. CDR1 and CDR2 (germline): ENHRY, SYGVKD. CDR3 DNA: TGTGCCATCAGTGAGGATCCGACAGGACTAGAGGTGGAGGATACGCAGTATTTT. As protein: CAISEDPTGLEVEDTQYF.

As concerns this clone: Other DNA sequences from this sample encode an identical CDR3 as well. The chain combines TRBV4-1 with TRBJ2-7, with unresolved D. Trimming removed 1 base from V and 3 bases from J, with 7 bases in between. Germline values: CDR1 MGHRA, CDR2 YSYEKL. The CDR3 sequence is 13 residues long. DNA of the CDR3: TGCGCCAGCAGCCAAGGATCAAGCTACGAGCAGTACTTC. As protein: CASSQGSSYEQYF.

The CDR3 is CASSWDFLAGGSAGELFF. DNA for the CDR3: TGTGCCAGCAGCTGGGACTTTCTAGCGGGGGGCTCGGCCGGGGAGCTGTTTTTT. This chain connects TRBV7-9 to TRBJ2-2, with 11 bases matching TRBD2. Looked up from germline, CDR1 is SEHNR and CDR2 is FQNEAQ (reference sequence). This CDR3 comprises 18 residues. V lost 4 bases, J lost 6 bases, and 13 bases stayed unmatched.

The chain is built from TRBV5-1 and TRBJ1-2; D not certain. Germline V lookup: CDR1 SGHRS, CDR2 YFSETQ. V lost 6 bases and J lost 2, with 11 bases in between. The CDR3 totals 13 residues. CDR3 sequence (DNA): TGCGCCAGCAAAGTCGATGACAACTATGGCTACACCTTC. Translating gives CASKVDDNYGYTF.

The chain employs TRBV19 and TRBJ2-7; D is uncertain. This CDR3 region has 12 residues. The V gene lost 5 bases and the J gene lost 5 bases, with 10 bases spanning the gap. Per the germline V gene, CDR1 is LNHDA and CDR2 is SQIVND (reference sequence). The CDR3 region has the DNA TGTGCCAGTAGTTCCGGAGACGACGAGCAGTACTTC. Translation: CASSSGDDEQYF. Variable domain in full (rest from reference TRBV19 and TRBJ2-7): DGGITQSPKYLFRKEGQNVTLSCEQNLNHDAMYWYRQDPGQGLRLIYYSQIVNDFQKGDIAEGYSVSREKKESFPLTVTSAQKNPTAFYLCASSSGDDEQYFGPGTRLTVT.

A remark on this clone: The same CDR3 can be traced to other DNA sequences in this sample. This chain connects TRBV28 to TRBJ2-2, with 7 bases matching TRBD2. Unmatched junction bases numbered 5, after V lost 6 bases and J lost 4 bases. CDR1 and CDR2 (germline): MDHEN, SYDVKM. There are 14 residues in the CDR3. The CDR3 bases are TGTGCCAGCAGACAGACGGGGGGCACCGGGGAGCTGTTTTTT. It specifies CASRQTGGTGELFF.

The rearrangement links TRBV7-9 to TRBJ1-1; D ambiguous. The CDR3 covers 14 residues. The germline V and J ends were trimmed by 5 bases and 8 bases, with 18 bases remaining between them. Germline values: CDR1 SEHNR, CDR2 FQNEAQ (reference sequence). The CDR3 sequence: CASSPPYPTPEAFF. CDR3 nucleotides: TGTGCCAGCAGCCCCCCCTATCCCACCCCGGAAGCTTTCTTT.

The chain carries TRBV30 and TRBJ1-1; D possibly corresponds to TRBD1 (6 bases). The CDR3 runs to 14 residues. The germline gives CDR1 GTSNPN, CDR2 SVGIG (reference sequence). V lost 3 bases, J lost 3 bases, and 14 bases lay in between. CDR3 coding DNA: TGTGCCTGGAGACAGTCTCCAGGGGACACTGAAGCTTTCTTT. This gives the protein CAWRQSPGDTEAFF.

V usage is TRBV2 and J usage is TRBJ2-7, with 11 bases identical to TRBD2. This CDR3 spans 15 amino acids. V gave up 6 bases and J gave up 4 bases; unmatched junction bases: 8. CDR1 and CDR2 from the germline V gene are SNHLY and FYNNEI. The CDR3 nucleotides are TGTGCCAGCAGCGAGAGACTAGCGGGGAATTACGAGCAGTACTTC. Translating gives CASSERLAGNYEQYF.

This clone was seen once. V usage is TRBV6-5 and J usage is TRBJ2-7, with unresolved D. The CDR3 extends over 11 amino acids. The V and J ends lost 3 bases and 7 bases respectively, with 7 bases between them. Germline CDR1 and CDR2: MNHEY and SVGAGI. This chain's CDR3 is CASSYTKEQYF. In DNA, the CDR3 is TGTGCCAGCAGTTATACCAAGGAGCAGTACTTC.

The rearrangement links TRBV4-1 to TRBJ1-1; D is unclear. V was shortened by 1 base and J by 0 bases, with 9 bases between the two germline ends. This CDR3 contains 15 residues. CDR1 is MGHRA and CDR2 is YSYEKL in the germline V gene. The CDR3, as DNA: TGCGCCAGCAGCCAAGGTCCAGACATGAACACTGAAGCTTTCTTT. Translated, it gives CASSQGPDMNTEAFF.

The chain combines TRBV5-1 with TRBJ2-5; TRBD1 matches 9 bases. The J segment lost 1 base and the V segment lost 0 bases, leaving 4 bases of the junction unmatched. The length of the CDR3 is 16 residues. The V gene's germline CDR1 is SGHRS and CDR2 YFSETQ. CDR3 protein: CASSLGLTGGQETQYF. The CDR3 DNA reads TGCGCCAGCAGCTTGGGCTTGACAGGGGGCCAAGAGACCCAGTACTTC.

The chain uses TRBV13 and TRBJ2-3, with 10 nucleotides matching TRBD2. CDR1 is PRHDT, CDR2 FYEKMQ, per germline (reference sequence). This CDR3 contains 15 residues. V lost 5 bases, J lost 4 bases, and 6 bases stayed unmatched. The CDR3, as DNA: TGTGCCAGCAGCCCAAGCGGGAGGGCCCCAGATACGCAGTATTTT. Amino acid sequence: CASSPSGRAPDTQYF.

This chain joins TRBV5-8 and TRBJ2-7; the D is unclear. The CDR3 is 13 residues long. The V gene's germline CDR1 is SGHTS and CDR2 YDEGEE. V gave up 7 bases and J gave up 0 bases, with 11 bases separating them. CDR3 protein: CASGGSNSYEQYF. CDR3 nucleotides: TGTGCCAGCGGTGGCTCAAACTCCTACGAGCAGTACTTC.

The V call is TRBV9, the J call TRBJ2-7; TRBD1 matches at 10 bases. The CDR3 length is 15 residues. Germline CDR1 and CDR2: SGDLS and YYNGEE. V dropped 2 bases and J dropped 5; count of bases not matched to a gene: 7. CDR3 loop: CASSVGTGALNEQYF. In nucleotides, the CDR3 is TGTGCCAGCAGCGTGGGGACAGGGGCCCTTAACGAGCAGTACTTC.